A selection of T cell receptor beta chains follows, all from one sample in a study of cytomegalovirus exposure and HLA in healthy donors. The data were produced by immunoSEQ multiplex PCR, yet TCRdb's version contains in-frame clones alone and is incomplete. Of 130,000 or so clones in the sample, roughly 72% were seen once. Sample: PBMCs. The receptors here all came from a man aged 35-49 years in good health and CMV-seronegative. Both conserved end residues are part of each CDR3.

v_gene | CDR3aa
TRBV7-9 | CASSLSSGPGNTIYF
TRBV28 | CASRGGANGLTF
TRBV19 | CASNPTGGEEKLFF
TRBV5-3 | CARSPRQTLAKNIQYF
TRBV4-1 | CASSQDPLSGVVSYEQYF
TRBV11-2 | CASSAGQGSYEQYF
TRBV11-3 | CASSLGGWGGLNTGELFF
TRBV5-6 | CASSVSGSAYEQYF
TRBV6-7 | CASSYFRGVGCASYNEQFF
TRBV6-1 | CASRQYTEAFF
TRBV11-2 | CASSSFSSSGLGIGELFF
TRBV4-1 | CASSQEIGAGDYEQYF
TRBV6-5 | CASSYETSRSYEQYF
TRBV4-1 | CASSQDSSGGPYEQYF
TRBV5-4 | CASSLQAGSYEQYF
TRBV30 | CAWASGGIDTQYF
TRBV7-9 | CASSSTSGGLYTDTQYF
TRBV5-4 | CASSRQGIPYEQYF
TRBV5-1 | CASSLSLAGRTGELFF
TRBV14 | CASSQDSTSGLYEQYF
TRBV10-2 | CATADRSGANVLTF
TRBV5-6 | CASSLITGSGGYTF